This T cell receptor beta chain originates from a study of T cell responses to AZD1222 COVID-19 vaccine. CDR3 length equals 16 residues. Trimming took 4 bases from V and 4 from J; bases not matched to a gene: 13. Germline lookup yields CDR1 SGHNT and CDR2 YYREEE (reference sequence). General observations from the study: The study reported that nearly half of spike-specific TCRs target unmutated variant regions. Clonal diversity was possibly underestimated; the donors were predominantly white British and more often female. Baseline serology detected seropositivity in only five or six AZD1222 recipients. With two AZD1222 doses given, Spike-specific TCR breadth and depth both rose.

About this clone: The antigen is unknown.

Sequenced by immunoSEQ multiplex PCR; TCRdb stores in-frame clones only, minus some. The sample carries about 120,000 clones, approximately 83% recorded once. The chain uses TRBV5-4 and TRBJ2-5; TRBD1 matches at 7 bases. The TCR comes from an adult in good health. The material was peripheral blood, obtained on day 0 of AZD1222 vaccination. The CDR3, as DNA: TGTGCCAGCAGCGAAAACAGGGGTAGGGAACGAGAGACCCAGTACTTC. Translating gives CASSENRGRERETQYF.